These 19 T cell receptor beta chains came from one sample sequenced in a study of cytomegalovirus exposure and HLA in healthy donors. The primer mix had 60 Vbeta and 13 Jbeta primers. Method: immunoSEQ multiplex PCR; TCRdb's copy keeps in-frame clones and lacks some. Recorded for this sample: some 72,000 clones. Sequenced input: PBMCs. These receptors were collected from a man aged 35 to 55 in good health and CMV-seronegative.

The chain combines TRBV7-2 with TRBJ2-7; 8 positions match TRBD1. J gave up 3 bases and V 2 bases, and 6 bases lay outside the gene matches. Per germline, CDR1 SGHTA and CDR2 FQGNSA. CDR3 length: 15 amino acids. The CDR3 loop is CASSLNDRGNYEQYF. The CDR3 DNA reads TGTGCCAGCAGCTTAAATGACAGGGGAAACTACGAGCAGTACTTC.

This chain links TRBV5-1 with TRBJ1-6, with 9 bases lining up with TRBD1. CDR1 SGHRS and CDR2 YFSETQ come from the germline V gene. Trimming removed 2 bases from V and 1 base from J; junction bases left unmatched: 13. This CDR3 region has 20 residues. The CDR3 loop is CASSFKLGTGSTSYNSPLHF. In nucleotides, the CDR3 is TGCGCCAGCAGCTTCAAGCTTGGGACAGGGTCGACATCCTATAATTCACCCCTCCACTTT.

CDR3 amino acids: CASRGDTSSYNEQFF. The CDR3 DNA is TGTGCCAGCAGGGGAGACACTAGCTCCTACAATGAGCAGTTCTTC. The chain is built from TRBV9 and TRBJ2-1; D is perhaps TRBD2 (5 bases). Trimming pared 5 bases from V and 0 bases from J, leaving 12 bases between. Per germline, CDR1 SGDLS and CDR2 YYNGEE. The CDR3 spans 15 residues.

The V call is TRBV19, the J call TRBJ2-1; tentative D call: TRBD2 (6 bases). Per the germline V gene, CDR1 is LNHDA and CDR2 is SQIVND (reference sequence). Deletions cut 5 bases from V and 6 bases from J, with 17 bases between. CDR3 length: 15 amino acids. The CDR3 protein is CASSLTRTGFNEQFF. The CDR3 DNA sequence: TGTGCCAGTAGTCTGACTAGGACCGGTTTCAATGAGCAGTTCTTC.

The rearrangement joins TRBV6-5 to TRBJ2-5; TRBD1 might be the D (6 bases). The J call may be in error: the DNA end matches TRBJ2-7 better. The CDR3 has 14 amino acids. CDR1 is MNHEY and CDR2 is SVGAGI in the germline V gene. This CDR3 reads CASSYSRGAYEQYF. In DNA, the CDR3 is TGTGCCAGCAGTTACTCCAGGGGAGCCTACGAGCAGTACTTC.

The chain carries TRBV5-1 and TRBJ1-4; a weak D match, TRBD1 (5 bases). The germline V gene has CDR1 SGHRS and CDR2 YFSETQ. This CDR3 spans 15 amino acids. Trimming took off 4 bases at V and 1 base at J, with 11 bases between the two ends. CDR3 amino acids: CASSPGGGTNEKLFF. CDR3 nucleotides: TGCGCCAGCAGCCCGGGCGGGGGAACTAATGAAAAACTGTTTTTT.

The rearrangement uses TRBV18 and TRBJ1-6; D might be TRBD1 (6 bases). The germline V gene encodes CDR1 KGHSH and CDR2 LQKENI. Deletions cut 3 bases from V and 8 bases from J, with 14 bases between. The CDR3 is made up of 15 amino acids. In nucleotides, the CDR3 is TGTGCCAGCTCACCCCTACAGGGATCTGATTCACCCCTCCACTTT. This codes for CASSPLQGSDSPLHF.

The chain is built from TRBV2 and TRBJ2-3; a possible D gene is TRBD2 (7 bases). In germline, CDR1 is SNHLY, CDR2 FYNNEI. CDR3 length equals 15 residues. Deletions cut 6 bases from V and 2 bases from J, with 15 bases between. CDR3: CASRGWGGLTDTQYF. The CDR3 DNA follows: TGTGCCAGCAGGGGGTGGGGGGGCCTCACAGATACGCAGTATTTT.

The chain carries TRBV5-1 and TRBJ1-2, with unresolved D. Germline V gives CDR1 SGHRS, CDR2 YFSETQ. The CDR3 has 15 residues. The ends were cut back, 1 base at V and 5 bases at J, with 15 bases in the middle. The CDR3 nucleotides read TGCGCCAGCAGCTTGAGAGAGAGGGCGGGATATGGCTACACCTTC. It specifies CASSLRERAGYGYTF.

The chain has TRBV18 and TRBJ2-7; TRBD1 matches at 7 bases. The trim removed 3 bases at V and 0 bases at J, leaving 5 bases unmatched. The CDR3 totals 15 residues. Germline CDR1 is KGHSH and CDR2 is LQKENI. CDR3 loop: CASSPGTAGSYEQYF. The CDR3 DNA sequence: TGTGCCAGCTCACCTGGGACAGCTGGCTCCTACGAGCAGTACTTC. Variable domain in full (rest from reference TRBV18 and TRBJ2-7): NAGVMQNPRHLVRRRGQEARLRCSPMKGHSHVYWYRQLPEEGLKFMVYLQKENIIDESGMPKERFSAEFPKEGPSILRIQQVVRGDSAAYFCASSPGTAGSYEQYFGPGTRLTVT.

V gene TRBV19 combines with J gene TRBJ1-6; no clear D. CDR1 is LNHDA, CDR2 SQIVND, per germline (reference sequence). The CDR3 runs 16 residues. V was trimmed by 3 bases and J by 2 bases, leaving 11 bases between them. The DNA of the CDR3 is TGTGCCAGTAGTATTGGTGGGAGGACCTATAATTCACCCCTCCACTTT. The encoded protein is CASSIGGRTYNSPLHF.

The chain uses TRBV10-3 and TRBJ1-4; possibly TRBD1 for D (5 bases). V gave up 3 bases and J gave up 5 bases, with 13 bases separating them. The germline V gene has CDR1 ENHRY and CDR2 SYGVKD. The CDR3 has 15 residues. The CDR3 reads CAISDGPPGNEKLFF. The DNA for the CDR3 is TGTGCCATCAGTGATGGCCCCCCAGGGAATGAAAAACTGTTTTTT.

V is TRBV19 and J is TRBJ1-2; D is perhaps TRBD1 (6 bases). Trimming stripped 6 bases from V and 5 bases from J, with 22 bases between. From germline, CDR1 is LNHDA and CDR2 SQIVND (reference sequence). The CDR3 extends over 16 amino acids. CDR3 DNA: TGTGCCAGTAGCAAAACCAACAGGGAGAGATTTTATGGCTACACCTTC. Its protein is CASSKTNRERFYGYTF.

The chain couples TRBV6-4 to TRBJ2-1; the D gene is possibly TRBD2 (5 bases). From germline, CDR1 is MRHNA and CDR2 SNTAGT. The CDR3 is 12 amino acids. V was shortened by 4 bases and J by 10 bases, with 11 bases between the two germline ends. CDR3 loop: CASSGSGAEQFF. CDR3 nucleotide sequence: TGTGCCAGCAGTGGGAGCGGAGCCGAGCAGTTCTTC.

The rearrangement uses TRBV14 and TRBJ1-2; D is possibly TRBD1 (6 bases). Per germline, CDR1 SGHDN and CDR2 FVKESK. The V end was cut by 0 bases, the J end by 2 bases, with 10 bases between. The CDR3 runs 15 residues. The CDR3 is CASSQEGRGNYGYTF. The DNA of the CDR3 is TGTGCCAGCAGCCAAGAAGGCAGGGGCAACTATGGCTACACCTTC.

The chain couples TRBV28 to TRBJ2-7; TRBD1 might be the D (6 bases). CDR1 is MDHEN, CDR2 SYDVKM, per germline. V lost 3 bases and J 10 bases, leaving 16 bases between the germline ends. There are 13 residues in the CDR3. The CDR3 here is CASSFPPGEFQYF. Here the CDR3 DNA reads TGTGCCAGCAGTTTTCCCCCAGGGGAGTTCCAGTACTTC.

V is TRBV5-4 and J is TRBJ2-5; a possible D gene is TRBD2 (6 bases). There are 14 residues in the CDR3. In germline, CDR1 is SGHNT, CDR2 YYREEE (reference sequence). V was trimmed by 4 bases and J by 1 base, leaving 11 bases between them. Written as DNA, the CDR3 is TGTGCCAGCAGCCCGCGGGACGGCCAAGAGACCCAGTACTTC. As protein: CASSPRDGQETQYF.

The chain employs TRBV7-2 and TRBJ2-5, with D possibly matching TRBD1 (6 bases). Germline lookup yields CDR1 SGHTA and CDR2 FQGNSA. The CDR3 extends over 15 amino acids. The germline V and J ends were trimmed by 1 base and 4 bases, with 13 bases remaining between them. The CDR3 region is CASSLESGVSETQYF. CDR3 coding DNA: TGTGCCAGCAGCTTAGAGTCAGGGGTATCAGAGACCCAGTACTTC.

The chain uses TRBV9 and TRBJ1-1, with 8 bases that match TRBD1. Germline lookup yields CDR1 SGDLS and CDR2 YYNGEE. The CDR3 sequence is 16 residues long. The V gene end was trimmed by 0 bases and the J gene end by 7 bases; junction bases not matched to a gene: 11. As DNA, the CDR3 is TGTGCCAGCAGCGTAGGGGTCGGGCAGGGGGCTAGTGAAGCTTTCTTT. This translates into CASSVGVGQGASEAFF.